The rows below give T cell receptor beta chains drawn from one sample of a study of identical twins. TCRdb reanalysed the 5' RACE reads using MiXCR and keeps one entry per CDR3 protein. The profile shows 310,000 or so distinct CDR3 sequences, more than 8% of them singletons. The same specimen was also included in a second study, on yellow fever vaccine responses in identical twins.

What was sequenced was CD8+ T cells sorted from blood. Every receptor here comes from a woman between 18 and 29 years old in good health. CDR3s include the opening cysteine and the closing phenylalanine or tryptophan. A D gene is named only where the DNA matches it firmly. Size values are once, few and many counts, or a class for expanded clones, and some rows have none.

.	TRBV10-3	.	TRBJ2-7	TGTGCCAGTACCGACAGTAGTTCCCCCTACGAGCAGTACTTC	CASTDSSSPYEQYF
many	TRBV4-1	TRBD1	TRBJ1-2	TGCGCCAGCAGCCAAGCGGGGACAGATCTCTATGGCTACACCTTC	CASSQAGTDLYGYTF
.	TRBV9	.	TRBJ1-2	TGTGCCAGCAGCTCCCGGGTCTATGGCTACACCTTC	CASSSRVYGYTF
few	TRBV11-2	.	TRBJ2-1	TGTGCCAGCAGCCCAACCACAGGTTCCGAGCAGTTCTTC	CASSPTTGSEQFF
few	TRBV6-2/TRBV6-3	.	TRBJ2-7	TGTGCCAGCCGACAAAGGGGGGGAGAGGACGAGCAGTACTTC	CASRQRGGEDEQYF
few	TRBV3-1	.	TRBJ2-2	TGTGCCAGCAGCCATGGGGAGTCGAACACCGGGGAGCTGTTTTTT	CASSHGESNTGELFF
few	TRBV24-1	.	TRBJ2-5	TGTGCCACCTCGGACAGACCAGAAGAGACCCAGTACTTC	CATSDRPEETQYF
many	TRBV28	TRBD1	TRBJ2-7	TGTGCCAGCAGTTTACTCGGGACAGGGTCCCACGAGCAGTACTTC	CASSLLGTGSHEQYF
few	TRBV6-5	.	TRBJ1-1	TGTGCCAGCAGTTCTTCAGGGAACACTGAAGCTTTCTTT	CASSSSGNTEAFF
few	TRBV7-2	.	TRBJ2-1	TGTGCCAGCAGCTCCTACTTCATTCTGGTCTTC	CASSSYFILVF
.	TRBV12-3/TRBV12-4	TRBD2	TRBJ2-7	TGTGCCAGTTGTATAGCGGGGGCTTGGGAGCAGTACTTC	CASCIAGAWEQYF
few	TRBV18	.	TRBJ1-1	TGTGCCAGCTCACCAATCTGGGGAGCTGAAGCTTTCTTT	CASSPIWGAEAFF
few	TRBV27	TRBD2	TRBJ2-3	TGTGCCAGCAGTTTCCTTCGGACTAGCGGGGCTAGCACAGATACGCAGTATTTT	CASSFLRTSGASTDTQYF
few	TRBV7-9	TRBD1	TRBJ1-1	TGTGCCAGCAGCTTCGGACAGGGGGTAATGAACACTGAAGCTTTCTTT	CASSFGQGVMNTEAFF
.	TRBV6-5	TRBD2	TRBJ2-1	TGTGCCAGCAGTTTACCTACTAGCGGGAGTTTTAATGAGCAGTTCTTC	CASSLPTSGSFNEQFF
many	TRBV12-3/TRBV12-4	.	TRBJ2-7	TGTGCCAGCAGTTTCCGGGTGAGCTCCTACGAGCAGTACTTC	CASSFRVSSYEQYF
.	TRBV6-2/TRBV6-3	TRBD2	TRBJ2-3	TGTGCCAGCAGTCGGGAAGCGGGGGAGACCACAGATACGCAGTATTTT	CASSREAGETTDTQYF
.	TRBV27	.	TRBJ2-7	TGTGCCAGCAGTTCCGGTACAGGGTGGGAGCAGTACTTC	CASSSGTGWEQYF
few	TRBV4-1	TRBD1	TRBJ1-1	TGCGCCAGCAGCCAATCCCGGGACAGGGTTGAAGCTTTCTTT	CASSQSRDRVEAFF
few	TRBV5-5	TRBD1	TRBJ2-7	TGTGCCAGCAGCGCCCTGACAGGGGGGTACGAGCAGTACTTC	CASSALTGGYEQYF
.	TRBV5-6	TRBD1	TRBJ2-1	TGTGCCAGCAGCTTCGGGACAGGGATTGGCAATGAGCAGTTCTTC	CASSFGTGIGNEQFF
many	TRBV2	.	TRBJ1-1	TGTGCCAGCAGTGGATCGACAGTAGAAGCTTTCTTT	CASSGSTVEAFF
many	TRBV9	.	TRBJ2-7	TGTGCCAGCAGCGTAGGCTCTCTACCGCCGACTGAAAGGAGGGAGCAGTACTTC	CASSVGSLPPTERREQYF
few	TRBV19	.	TRBJ2-1	TGTGCCAGTAGTATTTGGGAGTCCTACAATGAGCAGTTCTTC	CASSIWESYNEQFF
many	TRBV7-9	.	TRBJ2-7	TGTGCCAGCAGTAAAACAGGGAGGTTCTTCTACGAGCAGTACTTC	CASSKTGRFFYEQYF
.	TRBV7-8	.	TRBJ1-2	TGTGCCAGCAGGCCATCAGGGACATATGGCTACACCTTC	CASRPSGTYGYTF
.	TRBV6-1	.	TRBJ1-1	TGTGCCAGCAGGCTCCCGGGGTTGGACACTGAAGCTTTCTTT	CASRLPGLDTEAFF